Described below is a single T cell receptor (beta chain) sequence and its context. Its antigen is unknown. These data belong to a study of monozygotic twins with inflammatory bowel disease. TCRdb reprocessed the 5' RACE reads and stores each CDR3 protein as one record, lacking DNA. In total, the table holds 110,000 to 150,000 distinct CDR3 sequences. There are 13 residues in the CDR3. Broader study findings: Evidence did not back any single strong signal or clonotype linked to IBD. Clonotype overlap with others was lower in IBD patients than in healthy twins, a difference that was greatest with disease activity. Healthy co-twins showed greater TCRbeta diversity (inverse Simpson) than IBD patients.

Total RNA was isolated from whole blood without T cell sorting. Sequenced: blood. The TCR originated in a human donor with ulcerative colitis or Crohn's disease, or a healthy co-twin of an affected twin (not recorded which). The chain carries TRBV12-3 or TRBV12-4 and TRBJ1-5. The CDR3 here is CASSLNGDQPQHF.